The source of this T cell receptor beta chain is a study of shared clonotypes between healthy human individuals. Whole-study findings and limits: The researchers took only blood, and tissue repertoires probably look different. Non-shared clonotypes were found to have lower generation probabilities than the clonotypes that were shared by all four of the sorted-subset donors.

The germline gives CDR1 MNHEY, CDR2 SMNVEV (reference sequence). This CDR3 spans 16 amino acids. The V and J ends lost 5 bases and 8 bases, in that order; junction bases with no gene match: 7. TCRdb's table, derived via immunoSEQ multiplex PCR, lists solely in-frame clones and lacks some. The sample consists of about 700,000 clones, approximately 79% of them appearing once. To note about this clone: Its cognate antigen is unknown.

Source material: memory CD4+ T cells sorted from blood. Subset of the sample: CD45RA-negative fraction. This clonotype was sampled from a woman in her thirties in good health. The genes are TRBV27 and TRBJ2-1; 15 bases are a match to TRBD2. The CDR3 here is CASSIRTSGRGDEQFF. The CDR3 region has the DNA TGTGCCAGCAGTATCCGGACTAGCGGGAGGGGTGATGAGCAGTTCTTC.